This entry features one T cell receptor (beta chain) sequence. Repertoires were generated with immunoSEQ multiplex PCR, while TCRdb's copy carries only in-frame clones and drops some. The data hold about 15,000 clones, with around nine tenths observed a single time. This entry belongs to a study of technical replicates of blood from several donors. The CDR3 extends over 17 amino acids. The junction had 16 bases not matched to a gene; V was cut back by 4 bases and J by 4 bases. Germline V CDR1 and CDR2: SGHRS, YFSETQ. J is TRBJ2-5 and V is TRBV5-1, with TRBD1 matching over 7 bases. The sequencing sample was made of PBMCs. The receptor comes from a human donor in good health. The CDR3 nucleotides are TGCGCCAGCAGCACCGTAATTAGAGGGGGCGCGGGAGAGACCCAGTACTTC. Amino acids: CASSTVIRGGAGETQYF. The full variable domain, with the rest looked up from reference TRBV5-1 and TRBJ2-5, is KAGVTQTPRYLIKTRGQQVTLSCSPISGHRSVSWYQQTPGQGLQFLFEYFSETQRNKGNFPGRFSGRQFSNSRSEMNVSTLELGDSALYLCASSTVIRGGAGETQYFGPGTRLLVL.